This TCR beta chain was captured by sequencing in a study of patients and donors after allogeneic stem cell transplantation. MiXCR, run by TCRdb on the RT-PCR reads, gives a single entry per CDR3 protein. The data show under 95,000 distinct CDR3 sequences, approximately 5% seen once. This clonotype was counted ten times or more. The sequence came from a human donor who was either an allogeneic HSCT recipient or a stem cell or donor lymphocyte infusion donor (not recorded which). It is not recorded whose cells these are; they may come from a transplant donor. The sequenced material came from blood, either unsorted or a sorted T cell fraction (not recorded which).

The CDR3 here is CATSVSSGRASETQYF. In DNA, the CDR3 is TGTGCCACCAGCGTATCTAGCGGGAGGGCCTCGGAGACCCAGTACTTC. V usage is TRBV15 and J usage is TRBJ2-5, with TRBD2 matching over 12 bases. The CDR3 runs to 16 residues. Germline values: CDR1 LNHNV, CDR2 YYDKDF (reference sequence). J gave up 5 bases and V 5 bases, and 9 bases lay outside the gene matches.